The rows below give T cell receptor beta chains drawn from one sample of a study of CD8 T cells in ankylosing spondylitis. One entry per CDR3 protein results from TCRdb running MiXCR on the 5' RACE reads. The table includes 100,000 to 150,000 distinct CDR3 sequences, about an eighth detected once. Sequencing was done on a sample of blood, either unsorted or a sorted T cell fraction (not recorded which). These receptors originate from a female donor with ankylosing spondylitis or in good health (not recorded which). Each CDR3 is given with its conserved first and last residue. Fields, in order: J gene, D gene, clone size, V gene, CDR3 protein, CDR3 DNA. A D gene is named only where the DNA matches it firmly. A row's size may be missing; if present it is once, few, many or a size class.

TRBJ2-2	.	many	TRBV7-9	CASSPRRGGSNTGELFF	TGTGCCAGCAGCCCCCGTCGAGGGGGTTCAAACACCGGGGAGCTGTTTTTT
TRBJ2-4	TRBD1	many	TRBV24-1	CATMDRESLIAKNIQYF	TGTGCCACCATGGACAGGGAATCATTGATAGCCAAAAACATTCAGTACTTC
TRBJ2-3	TRBD1	.	TRBV5-1	CASSPLGQGARDTQYF	TGCGCCAGCAGCCCCTTGGGACAGGGGGCGCGGGATACGCAGTATTTT
TRBJ2-3	.	.	TRBV2	CASSEAEGADTQYF	TGTGCCAGCAGTGAAGCGGAGGGGGCAGATACGCAGTATTTT
TRBJ2-2	TRBD2	.	TRBV15	CATSRKREANTGELFF	TGTGCCACCAGCAGAAAGCGGGAGGCCAACACCGGGGAGCTGTTTTTT
TRBJ2-1	TRBD2	.	TRBV5-1	CASSSRLAGDWDEQFF	TGCGCCAGCAGCTCCCGTTTAGCGGGAGATTGGGATGAGCAGTTCTTC
TRBJ2-1	TRBD2	.	TRBV3-1	CASSQAAGGHNEQFF	TGTGCCAGCAGCCAAGCGGCGGGGGGGCATAATGAGCAGTTCTTC
TRBJ1-5	.	.	TRBV10-2	CASRDGASNQPQHF	TGCGCCAGCAGGGACGGGGCGAGCAATCAGCCCCAGCATTTT
TRBJ2-3	.	few	TRBV11-2	CASSLRGSGRADTQYF	TGTGCCAGCAGCTTAAGGGGTTCTGGCAGAGCAGATACGCAGTATTTT
TRBJ2-5	TRBD2	few	TRBV6-6	CASSSQAGGGETQYF	TGTGCCAGCAGTTCACAAGCGGGGGGCGGGGAGACCCAGTACTTC
TRBJ2-7	.	.	TRBV7-9	CASSSTGGYKQYF	TGTGCCAGCAGTTCAACGGGGGGCTACAAGCAGTACTTC
TRBJ2-7	TRBD1	many	TRBV5-1	CASSFGQGADEQYF	TGCGCCAGCAGCTTCGGCCAGGGGGCGGACGAGCAGTACTTC
TRBJ2-1	TRBD1	few	TRBV20-1	CSARNPGTGVNEQFF	TGCAGTGCTAGGAACCCCGGGACAGGGGTGAATGAGCAGTTCTTC
TRBJ2-3	.	.	TRBV11-1	CASSLKGGDSLLTDTQYF	TGTGCCAGCAGCTTAAAGGGGGGGGACTCCTTACTCACAGATACGCAGTATTTT
TRBJ1-1	TRBD1	.	TRBV30	CAWDSGGFEAFF	TGTGCCTGGGATTCAGGGGGTTTCGAAGCTTTCTTT
TRBJ2-7	.	.	TRBV15	CATSSGSGGSYEQYF	TGTGCCACCAGCAGCGGTAGCGGCGGGTCCTACGAGCAGTACTTC
TRBJ1-1	.	.	TRBV5-1	CASSSPGGTEAFF	TGCGCCAGCAGCTCCCCGGGGGGGACTGAAGCTTTCTTT
TRBJ2-7	.	.	TRBV18	CASSPRDEQYF	TGTGCCAGCTCACCCCGAGACGAGCAGTACTTC
TRBJ2-7	.	.	TRBV9	CASSVEENNLGEQYF	TGTGCCAGCAGCGTAGAAGAGAATAACCTAGGCGAGCAGTACTTC
TRBJ1-2	TRBD1	few	TRBV20-1	CSATGQGGPGYGYTF	TGCAGTGCTACGGGACAGGGGGGTCCGGGCTATGGCTACACCTTC
TRBJ1-1	.	many	TRBV18	CASSPGRENTEAFF	TGTGCCAGCTCACCCGGCAGGGAGAACACTGAAGCTTTCTTT
TRBJ1-5	.	many	TRBV10-3	CAKLRSNQPQHF	TGTGCCAAACTCCGATCCAATCAGCCCCAGCATTTT
TRBJ1-6	TRBD1	.	TRBV6-1	CASSRSGGRDSPLHF	TGTGCCAGCAGCCGCTCAGGGGGCAGGGATTCACCCCTCCACTTT
TRBJ2-1	TRBD2	.	TRBV7-2	CASSSSGRGNEQFF	TGTGCCAGCAGCTCTAGCGGGAGAGGGAATGAGCAGTTCTTC
TRBJ2-7	.	few	TRBV28	CASSTAGKKLAAEQYF	TGTGCCAGCAGTACCGCGGGAAAAAAGTTGGCCGCCGAGCAGTACTTC
TRBJ2-2	TRBD2	few	TRBV6-5	CASSYELAGGSNTGELFF	TGTGCCAGCAGTTACGAGCTAGCGGGAGGGTCGAACACCGGGGAGCTGTTTTTT
TRBJ2-3	.	.	TRBV29-1	CSVETSTDTQYF	TGCAGCGTTGAGACCAGCACAGATACGCAGTATTTT
TRBJ2-3	TRBD2	few	TRBV12-3/TRBV12-4	CASSLSAGGFTDTQYF	TGTGCCAGCAGTTTAAGTGCGGGGGGATTCACAGATACGCAGTATTTT
TRBJ2-7	.	.	TRBV5-1	CASSLDSGFAEQYF	TGCGCCAGCAGCTTGGATTCAGGGTTCGCCGAGCAGTACTTC
TRBJ2-1	TRBD2	.	TRBV7-2	CASRPRPLAGANEQFF	TGTGCCAGCAGACCACGGCCGTTAGCGGGAGCCAATGAGCAGTTCTTC
TRBJ1-4	TRBD1	.	TRBV15	CATSGDRQGGNEKLFF	TGTGCCACCAGCGGCGACCGACAGGGAGGAAACGAAAAACTGTTTTTT
TRBJ1-2	TRBD1	.	TRBV9	CASSVAPDRGYGYTF	TGTGCCAGCAGCGTAGCCCCAGACAGGGGTTATGGCTACACCTTC
TRBJ1-6	.	many	TRBV7-9	CASSLPLINNSPLHF	TGTGCCAGCAGCTTACCCCTAATTAATAATTCACCCCTCCACTTT
TRBJ2-1	.	few	TRBV28	CASSLVGTVDGQFF	TGTGCCAGCAGTTTAGTCGGGACTGTCGACGGGCAGTTCTTC
TRBJ2-7	TRBD2	many	TRBV3-1	CASSQRRLAGHSSYEQYF	TGTGCCAGCAGCCAACGGCGACTAGCGGGCCATTCCTCCTACGAGCAGTACTTC
TRBJ2-1	TRBD2	many	TRBV20-1	CSARGGGSGVNEQFF	TGCAGTGCTAGAGGAGGCGGGAGTGGGGTGAATGAGCAGTTCTTC
TRBJ2-1	.	.	TRBV7-8	CASSIDGGQQFF	TGTGCCAGCAGTATAGACGGGGGGCAGCAGTTCTTC
TRBJ1-2	TRBD1	.	TRBV27	CASSLSWGGQVEGYTF	TGTGCCAGCAGTTTATCGTGGGGGGGACAGGTCGAAGGCTACACCTTC
TRBJ2-3	TRBD2	many	TRBV3-1	CASSQPTSVLSTDTQYF	TGTGCCAGCAGCCAGCCGACTAGCGTACTTAGCACAGATACGCAGTATTTT
TRBJ2-7	TRBD2	few	TRBV25-1	CASSEYTGGRGSYEQYF	TGTGCCAGCAGTGAATACACGGGAGGCCGGGGTTCCTACGAGCAGTACTTC
TRBJ2-2	TRBD2	few	TRBV20-1	CSASRTSGDTGELFF	TGCAGTGCTAGTCGGACTAGCGGAGACACCGGGGAGCTGTTTTTT
TRBJ2-2	.	.	TRBV20-1	CSARDLGGSSNTGELFF	TGCAGTGCTAGAGATCTCGGGGGCTCATCGAACACCGGGGAGCTGTTTTTT
TRBJ1-5	.	.	TRBV2	CASSEATTNQPQHF	TGTGCCAGCAGTGAAGCTACAACAAATCAGCCCCAGCATTTT
TRBJ2-2	.	.	TRBV24-1	CATSDSTLLTGELFF	TGTGCCACCAGTGATTCGACACTCCTCACCGGGGAGCTGTTTTTT
TRBJ2-5	TRBD1	few	TRBV9	CASSPTGDRGVETQYF	TGTGCCAGCAGCCCCACAGGGGACAGGGGTGTGGAGACCCAGTACTTC
TRBJ2-6	.	.	TRBV5-1	CASSLVSGANVLTF	TGCGCCAGCAGCTTGGTTAGCGGGGCCAACGTCCTGACTTTC
TRBJ2-1	TRBD2	many	TRBV7-6	CASSLVAGGIVEQFF	TGTGCCAGCAGCTTAGTAGCGGGAGGGATCGTTGAGCAGTTCTTC
TRBJ2-1	TRBD2	few	TRBV20-1	CCAKTSGELGNEQFF	TGCTGCGCGAAGACTAGCGGTGAGCTGGGCAATGAGCAGTTCTTC
TRBJ2-3	.	.	TRBV12-3/TRBV12-4	CASWRSGGRDTQYF	TGTGCCAGCTGGAGATCGGGGGGCCGAGATACGCAGTATTTT
TRBJ1-1	.	.	TRBV20-1	CSAPAQTNTEAFF	TGCAGTGCCCCCGCACAGACCAACACTGAAGCTTTCTTT
TRBJ1-2	.	.	TRBV6-1	CASSDRGIGYTF	TGTGCCAGCAGTGATAGAGGGATCGGCTACACCTTC
TRBJ2-3	TRBD2	many	TRBV5-1	CASSSDPRLAGGGTDTQYF	TGCGCCAGCAGCTCAGACCCCCGACTAGCGGGAGGTGGCACAGATACGCAGTATTTT
TRBJ1-1	.	many	TRBV2	CASTTSTVNTEAFF	TGTGCCAGCACCACCAGTACAGTGAACACTGAAGCTTTCTTT
TRBJ2-3	.	.	TRBV7-6	CASSSREWSTDTQYF	TGTGCCAGCAGCTCACGGGAATGGAGCACAGATACGCAGTATTTT
TRBJ2-1	.	.	TRBV12-3/TRBV12-4	CASSSRDFSNEQFF	TGTGCCAGCAGTTCCCGGGACTTCTCTAATGAGCAGTTCTTC